The sequence of this T cell receptor (beta chain) was determined in a study of blood T cell repertoires in COVID-19. The CDR3 contains 9 residues. Germline CDR1 and CDR2: SQVTM and ANQGSEA. V was trimmed by 4 bases and J by 11 bases, leaving 8 bases between them. Data came from immunoSEQ multiplex PCR; TCRdb stores just in-frame clones and leaves some out. In the table there are around 200,000 clones, 70% to 90% of which are singletons. This receptor was identified in a woman younger than 30 who had recovered from COVID-19. The sequenced sample consisted of peripheral blood. The rearrangement joins TRBV29-1 to TRBJ1-1; maybe TRBD1 (5 bases). CDR3 in amino acids: CSVAGGAFF. The CDR3 DNA reads as TGCAGCGTTGCGGGGGGGGCTTTCTTT. Based on the CDR3 plus reference TRBV29-1 and TRBJ1-1, the full variable domain is SAVISQKPSRDICQRGTSLTIQCQVDSQVTMMFWYRQQPGQSLTLIATANQGSEATYESGFVIDKFPISRPNLTFSTLTVSNMSPEDSSIYLCSVAGGAFFGQGTRLTVV.